This TCR beta chain was retrieved from a study of blood T cell repertoires in COVID-19. Trimming cost V 4 bases and J 7 bases, with 8 bases left between them. This CDR3 contains 12 residues. CDR1 and CDR2 from the germline V gene are SGHAT and FQNNGV. Study processing details: Using reference gene primer amplification, nucleated cell counts were estimated. The method was immunoSEQ multiplex PCR; TCRdb's version includes in-frame clones alone and lacks a portion of them. The DNA gave D and trimming, while V, J and clone size come from that table. The top ten clones hold 5.7% of a sample with approximately 100,000 clones, 80% to 95% of them seen once.

The sequence derives from a man in his 70s with acute or convalescent COVID-19. V gene TRBV11-2 combines with J gene TRBJ2-1; no clear D gene. The sample consisted of peripheral blood. The CDR3 sequence: CASSSQNNEQFF. The CDR3 nucleotides are TGTGCCAGCAGCTCCCAGAATAATGAGCAGTTCTTC.